This T cell receptor beta chain was sequenced during a study of blood T cell repertoires in COVID-19. At the level of the study: Whether acute or convalescent, the COVID-19 samples came from the United States, Italy and Spain. The analysed material was cDNA or gDNA that came from T cells, B-cell-depleted T cells, or PBMCs.

This table comes from immunoSEQ multiplex PCR, and its TCRdb copy is limited to in-frame clones, with some not included. The sample lists about 200,000 clones, around 80% occurring once. This CDR3 spans 14 amino acids. CDR1 and CDR2 from the germline V gene are MDHEN and SYDVKM. With V trimmed by 6 bases and J by 9 bases, 9 bases remained unmatched. The TCR originated in an elderly woman with acute or convalescent COVID-19. V gene TRBV28 combines with J gene TRBJ2-1; TRBD2 agrees at 9 bases. Sample: peripheral blood. CDR3 sequence: CASRGAGGRGEQFF. The CDR3, as DNA: TGTGCCAGCAGAGGGGCGGGAGGGCGAGGTGAGCAGTTCTTC.